Sequencing of this T cell receptor beta chain was carried out in a study of T cells and copy number aberrations in small-cell lung cancer. The V gene lost 4 bases and the J gene lost 6 bases, with 17 bases spanning the gap. The CDR3 is 15 residues long. Germline V gene lookup returns CDR1 SGHRS and CDR2 YFSETQ. Some clones are missing from TCRdb's copy, which holds only in-frame ones; the method was immunoSEQ multiplex PCR. The repertoire holds about 2,600 clones, with over 75% as singletons. The rearrangement joins TRBV5-1 to TRBJ2-1, with D perhaps assigned TRBD1 or TRBD2 (5 bases each). The TCR originated in a man in his fifties or sixties with small cell lung cancer. The specimen was normal tissue next to the tumor. CDR3 loop: CASSPLGGGGNEQFF. CDR3 nucleotide sequence: TGCGCCAGCAGCCCACTCGGTGGGGGTGGCAATGAGCAGTTCTTC. Together with reference TRBV5-1 and TRBJ2-1, the CDR3 gives the full variable domain: KAGVTQTPRYLIKTRGQQVTLSCSPISGHRSVSWYQQTPGQGLQFLFEYFSETQRNKGNFPGRFSGRQFSNSRSEMNVSTLELGDSALYLCASSPLGGGGNEQFFGPGTRLTVL.